This TCR beta chain was sequenced in a study of OX40 agonist ivuxolimab in advanced cancers. Whole-study context: Every 2 weeks, patients received ivuxolimab intravenously, dosed at 0.01 to 10 mg/kg.

The protocol was immunoSEQ multiplex PCR, while the TCRdb copy is restricted to in-frame clones and leaves out a portion. The table has roughly 58,000 clones, about 93% seen once. This clone was counted a few times. Its antigen is not known. Notes on the study in general: Both CD4+ and CD8+ T cell populations in blood had undergone clonal expansion by week 6 at 0.1 to 3.0 mg/kg. Among the lowest levels of clonal expansion were found in partial responders at 0.1-3.0 mg/kg.

Sequencing used CD4+ or CD8+ T cells sorted from blood, obtained in a trial of the OX40 agonist ivuxolimab. This receptor was identified in an adult with an advanced solid tumor such as melanoma, head and neck, liver or kidney cancer.

The CDR3 nucleotides read TGTGCCAGCAGCTTGTATGGCACAGATACGCAGTATTTT. As protein: CASSLYGTDTQYF. The rearrangement links TRBV7-6 to TRBJ2-3; D is uncertain. CDR3 size: 13 residues. Germline assignment: CDR1 SGHVS and CDR2 FNYEAQ. V lost 3 bases to trimming and J lost 1 base, with 5 bases between them.